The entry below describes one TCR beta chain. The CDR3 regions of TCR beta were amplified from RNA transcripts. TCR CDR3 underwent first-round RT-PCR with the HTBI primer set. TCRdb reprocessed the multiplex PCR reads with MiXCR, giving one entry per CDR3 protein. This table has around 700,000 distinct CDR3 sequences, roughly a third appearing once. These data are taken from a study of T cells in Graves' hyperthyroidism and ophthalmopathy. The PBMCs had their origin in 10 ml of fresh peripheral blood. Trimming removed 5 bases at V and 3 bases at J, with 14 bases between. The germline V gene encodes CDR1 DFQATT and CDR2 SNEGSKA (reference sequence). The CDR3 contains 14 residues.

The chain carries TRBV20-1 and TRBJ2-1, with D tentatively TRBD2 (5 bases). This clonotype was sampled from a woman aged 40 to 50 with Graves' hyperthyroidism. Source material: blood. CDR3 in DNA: TGCAGTGCTCAAGCGATTCGGGGCTACAATGAGCAGTTCTTC. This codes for CSAQAIRGYNEQFF.